This paragraph covers one T cell receptor (beta chain) sequence. Its antigen is unidentified. This sample was taken from a study of cytomegalovirus exposure and HLA in healthy donors. Broader study findings: V- and J-gene trimming in TCR beta was tied to a missense DCLRE1C variant by an analysis performed later.

It was with 60 Vbeta and 13 Jbeta primers that the PCR ran. Measured with immunoSEQ multiplex PCR; TCRdb has only the in-frame clones, and not every one. The sample carries about 150,000 clones, 60% to 85% recorded once. Unmatched junction bases numbered 5, after V lost 6 bases and J lost 3 bases. The CDR3 has 14 residues. CDR1 SQVTM and CDR2 ANQGSEA come from the germline V gene. This chain uses TRBV29-1 with TRBJ2-3, with TRBD1 matching 11 bases. Sequenced sample: PBMCs. The source of this sequence is a man in his forties in good health and CMV-seropositive. The CDR3 region is CSVGQGAQTDTQYF. Written as DNA, the CDR3 is TGCAGCGTAGGACAGGGGGCGCAGACAGATACGCAGTATTTT.